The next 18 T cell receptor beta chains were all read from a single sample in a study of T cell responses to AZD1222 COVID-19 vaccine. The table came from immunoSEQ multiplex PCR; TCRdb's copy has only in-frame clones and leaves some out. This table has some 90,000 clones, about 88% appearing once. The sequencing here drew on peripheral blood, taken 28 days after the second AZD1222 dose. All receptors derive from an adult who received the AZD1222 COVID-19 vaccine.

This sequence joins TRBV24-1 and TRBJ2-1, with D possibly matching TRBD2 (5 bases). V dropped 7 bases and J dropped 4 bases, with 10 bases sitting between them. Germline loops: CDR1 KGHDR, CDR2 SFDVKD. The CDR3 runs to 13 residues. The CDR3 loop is CATSMTGYNEQFF. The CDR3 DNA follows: TGTGCCACCAGCATGACGGGGTACAATGAGCAGTTCTTC.

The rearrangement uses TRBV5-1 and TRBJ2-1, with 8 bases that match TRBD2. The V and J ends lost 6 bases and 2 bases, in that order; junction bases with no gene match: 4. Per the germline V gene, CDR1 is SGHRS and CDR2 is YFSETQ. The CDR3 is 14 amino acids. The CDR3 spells CASTAGGAYNEQFF. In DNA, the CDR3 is TGCGCCAGCACCGCGGGGGGCGCCTACAATGAGCAGTTCTTC.

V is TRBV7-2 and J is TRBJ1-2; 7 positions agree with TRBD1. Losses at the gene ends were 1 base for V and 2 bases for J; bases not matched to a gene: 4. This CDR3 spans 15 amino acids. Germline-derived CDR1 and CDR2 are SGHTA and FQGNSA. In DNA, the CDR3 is TGTGCCAGCAGCTTAGAGGCGACAGGGAACTATGGCTACACCTTC. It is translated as CASSLEATGNYGYTF.

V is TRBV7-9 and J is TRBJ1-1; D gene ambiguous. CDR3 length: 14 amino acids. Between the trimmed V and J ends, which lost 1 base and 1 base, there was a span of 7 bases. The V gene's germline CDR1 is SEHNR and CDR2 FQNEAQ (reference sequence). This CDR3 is CASSLVWGNTEAFF. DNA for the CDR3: TGTGCCAGCAGCTTAGTGTGGGGGAACACTGAAGCTTTCTTT.

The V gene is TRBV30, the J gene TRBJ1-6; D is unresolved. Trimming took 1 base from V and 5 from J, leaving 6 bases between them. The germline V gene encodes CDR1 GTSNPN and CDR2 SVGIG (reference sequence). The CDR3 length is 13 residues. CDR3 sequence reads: CAWSAQNNSPLHF. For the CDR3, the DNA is TGTGCCTGGAGTGCACAAAATAATTCACCCCTCCACTTT.

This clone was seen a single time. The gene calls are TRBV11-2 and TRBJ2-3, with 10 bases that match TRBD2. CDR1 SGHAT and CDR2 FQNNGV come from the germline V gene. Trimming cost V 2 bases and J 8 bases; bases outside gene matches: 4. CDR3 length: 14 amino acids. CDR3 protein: CASSLSGGETTQYF. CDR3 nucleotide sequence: TGTGCCAGCAGCTTAAGCGGGGGGGAGACTACGCAGTATTTT.

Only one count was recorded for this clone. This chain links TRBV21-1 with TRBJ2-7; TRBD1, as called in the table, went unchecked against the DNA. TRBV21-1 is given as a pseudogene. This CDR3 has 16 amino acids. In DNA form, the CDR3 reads TGTGCCAGCAGCAAAGCGCGACAGGGTATTTCCTACGAGCAGTACTTC. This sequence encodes CASSKARQGISYEQYF.

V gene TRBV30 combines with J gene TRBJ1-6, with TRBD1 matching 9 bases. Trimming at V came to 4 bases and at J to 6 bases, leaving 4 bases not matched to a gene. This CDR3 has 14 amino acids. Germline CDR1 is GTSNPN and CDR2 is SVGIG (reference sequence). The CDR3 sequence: CAWNRGPSNSPLHF. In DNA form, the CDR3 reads TGTGCCTGGAACAGGGGGCCTAGTAATTCACCCCTCCACTTT.

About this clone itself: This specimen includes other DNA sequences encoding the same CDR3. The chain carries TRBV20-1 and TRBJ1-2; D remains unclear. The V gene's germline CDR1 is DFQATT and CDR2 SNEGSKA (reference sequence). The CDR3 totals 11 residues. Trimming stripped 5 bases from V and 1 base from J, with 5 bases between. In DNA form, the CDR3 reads TGCAGTGCTTACAGTAACTATGGCTACACCTTC. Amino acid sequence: CSAYSNYGYTF.

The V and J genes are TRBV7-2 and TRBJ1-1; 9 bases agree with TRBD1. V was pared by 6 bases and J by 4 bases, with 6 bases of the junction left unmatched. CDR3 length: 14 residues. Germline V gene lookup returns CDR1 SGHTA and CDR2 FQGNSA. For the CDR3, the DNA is TGTGCCAGCAGTCGGGACAGGGCAGGCACTGAAGCTTTCTTT. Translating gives CASSRDRAGTEAFF.

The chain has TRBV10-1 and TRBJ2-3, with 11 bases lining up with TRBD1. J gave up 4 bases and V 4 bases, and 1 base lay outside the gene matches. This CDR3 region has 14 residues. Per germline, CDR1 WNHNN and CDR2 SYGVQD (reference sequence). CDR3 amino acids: CASSGTGGPDTQYF. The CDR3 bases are TGCGCCAGCAGTGGGACAGGGGGCCCAGATACGCAGTATTTT.

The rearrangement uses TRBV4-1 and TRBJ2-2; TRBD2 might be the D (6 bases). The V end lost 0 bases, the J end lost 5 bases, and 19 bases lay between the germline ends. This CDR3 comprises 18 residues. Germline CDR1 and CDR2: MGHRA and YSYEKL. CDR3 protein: CASSQDLGAGGATGELFF. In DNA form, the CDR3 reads TGCGCCAGCAGCCAAGATCTTGGAGCGGGCGGGGCTACCGGGGAGCTGTTTTTT.

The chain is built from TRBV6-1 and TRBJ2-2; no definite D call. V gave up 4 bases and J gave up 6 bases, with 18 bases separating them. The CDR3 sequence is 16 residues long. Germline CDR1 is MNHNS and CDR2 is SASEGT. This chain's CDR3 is CASSGYLVLYAGELFF. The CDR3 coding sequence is TGTGCCAGCAGTGGATACCTTGTCCTGTACGCCGGGGAGCTGTTTTTT.

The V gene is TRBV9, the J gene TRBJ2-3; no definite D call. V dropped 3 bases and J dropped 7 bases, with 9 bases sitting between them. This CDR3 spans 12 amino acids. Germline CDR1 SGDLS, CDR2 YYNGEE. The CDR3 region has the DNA TGTGCCAGCAGCGCGATAGGGCATACGCAGTATTTT. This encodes CASSAIGHTQYF.

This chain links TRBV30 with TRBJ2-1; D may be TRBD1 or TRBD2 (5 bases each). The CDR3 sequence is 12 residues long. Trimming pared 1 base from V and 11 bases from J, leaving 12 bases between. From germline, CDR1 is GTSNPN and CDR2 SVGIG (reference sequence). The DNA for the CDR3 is TGTGCCTGGAGTGGGCCGGGGCCCAAGCAGTTCTTC. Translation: CAWSGPGPKQFF.

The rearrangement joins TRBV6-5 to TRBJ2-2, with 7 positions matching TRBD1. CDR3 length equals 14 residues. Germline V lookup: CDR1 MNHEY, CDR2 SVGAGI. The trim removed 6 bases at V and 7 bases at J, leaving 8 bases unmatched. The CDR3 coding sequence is TGTGCCAGCAGCGGGACAGCAGCCATCGGGGAGCTGTTTTTT. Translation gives CASSGTAAIGELFF.

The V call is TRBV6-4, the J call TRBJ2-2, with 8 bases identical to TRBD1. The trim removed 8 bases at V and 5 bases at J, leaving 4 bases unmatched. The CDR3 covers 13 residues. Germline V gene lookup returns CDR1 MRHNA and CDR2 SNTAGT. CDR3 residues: CASRGQGTGELFF. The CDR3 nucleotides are TGTGCCAGCCGAGGACAGGGTACCGGGGAGCTGTTTTTT.

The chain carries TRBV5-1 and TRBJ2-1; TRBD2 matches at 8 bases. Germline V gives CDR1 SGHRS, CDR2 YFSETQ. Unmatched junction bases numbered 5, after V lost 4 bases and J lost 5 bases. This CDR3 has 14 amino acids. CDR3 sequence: CASSEGGGNNEQFF. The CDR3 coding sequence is TGCGCCAGCAGCGAGGGCGGGGGGAACAATGAGCAGTTCTTC.